These T cell receptor beta chains were read from a single sample in a study of T cell changes during pregnancy in multiple sclerosis. Method: immunoSEQ multiplex PCR; TCRdb's copy keeps in-frame clones and lacks some. Of some 140,000 clones listed, about 96% are singletons. This specimen consisted of peripheral blood, obtained after pregnancy. These TCRs come from a female donor with multiple sclerosis, enrolled in a pregnancy study. The CDR3 runs from the conserved cysteine through the conserved F or W. Each record gives: J gene, clone size, V gene, D gene, CDR3 protein, CDR3 DNA. The D gene is left open where the match is weak. Expanded clones are given a class, and other clones once, few, many or no size at all.

J gene: TRBJ1-3; clone size: NA; V gene: TRBV14; D gene: NA; CDR3 protein: CASSQVSGNTIYF; CDR3 DNA: TGTGCCAGCAGCCAAGTATCCGGAAACACCATATATTTT
J gene: TRBJ2-1; clone size: NA; V gene: TRBV19; D gene: TRBD2; CDR3 protein: CASSVLAGGRDEQFF; CDR3 DNA: TGTGCCAGTAGTGTGTTAGCGGGAGGCCGGGATGAGCAGTTCTTC
J gene: TRBJ1-2; clone size: NA; V gene: TRBV30; D gene: NA; CDR3 protein: CAWDIANYGYTF; CDR3 DNA: TGTGCCTGGGACATTGCCAACTATGGCTACACCTTC
J gene: TRBJ2-7; clone size: NA; V gene: TRBV4-2; D gene: TRBD2; CDR3 protein: CASSQEVGAGASHEQYF; CDR3 DNA: TGTGCCAGCAGCCAAGAAGTCGGCGCGGGAGCAAGCCACGAGCAGTACTTC
J gene: TRBJ2-7; clone size: NA; V gene: TRBV5-4; D gene: TRBD1; CDR3 protein: CASSWSLDRGRGEQYF; CDR3 DNA: TGTGCCAGCAGTTGGAGTCTGGACAGGGGGCGAGGGGAGCAGTACTTC
J gene: TRBJ1-1; clone size: NA; V gene: TRBV5-4; D gene: NA; CDR3 protein: CASRPDRPNTEAFF; CDR3 DNA: TGTGCCAGCAGACCAGACAGACCGAACACTGAAGCTTTCTTT
J gene: TRBJ2-7; clone size: NA; V gene: TRBV5-1; D gene: TRBD2; CDR3 protein: CASSLVGTSGSSEQYF; CDR3 DNA: TGCGCCAGCAGCTTGGTTGGAACTAGCGGGAGTTCCGAGCAGTACTTC
J gene: TRBJ1-1; clone size: once; V gene: TRBV7-8; D gene: TRBD1; CDR3 protein: CASSSGQGRNTEAFF; CDR3 DNA: TGTGCCAGCAGCTCGGGACAGGGGCGGAACACTGAAGCTTTCTTT
J gene: TRBJ1-5; clone size: NA; V gene: TRBV1; D gene: NA; CDR3 protein: CTSVISSNQPQHF; CDR3 DNA: TGCACCAGCGTCATTAGTAGCAATCAGCCCCAGCATTTT
J gene: TRBJ2-2; clone size: NA; V gene: TRBV6-5; D gene: TRBD1; CDR3 protein: CASSSGLQGAGELFF; CDR3 DNA: TGTGCCAGCAGTTCGGGGCTACAGGGGGCCGGGGAGCTGTTTTTT
J gene: TRBJ2-5; clone size: NA; V gene: TRBV5-1; D gene: NA; CDR3 protein: CASSLEGVTQYF; CDR3 DNA: TGCGCCAGCAGCTTGGAGGGAGTGACCCAGTACTTC
J gene: TRBJ1-2; clone size: NA; V gene: TRBV18; D gene: TRBD1; CDR3 protein: CASSPIGTDYGYTF; CDR3 DNA: TGTGCCAGCTCACCCATCGGGACAGACTATGGCTACACCTTC
J gene: TRBJ2-2; clone size: NA; V gene: TRBV5-1; D gene: TRBD2; CDR3 protein: CASSGASGSTGELFF; CDR3 DNA: TGCGCCAGCTCGGGGGCTAGCGGGAGCACCGGGGAGCTGTTTTTT
J gene: TRBJ2-1; clone size: once; V gene: TRBV7-2; D gene: NA; CDR3 protein: CASSQAGNEQFF; CDR3 DNA: TGTGCCAGCAGCCAGGCTGGAAATGAGCAGTTCTTC
J gene: TRBJ1-2; clone size: NA; V gene: TRBV5-4; D gene: NA; CDR3 protein: CASSLVRGVDGYTF; CDR3 DNA: TGTGCCAGCAGCTTGGTTCGGGGGGTGGATGGCTACACCTTC
J gene: TRBJ2-1; clone size: NA; V gene: TRBV7-2; D gene: NA; CDR3 protein: CASSRLNGEQFF; CDR3 DNA: TGTGCCAGCAGCCGCCTTAACGGGGAGCAGTTCTTC
J gene: TRBJ1-4; clone size: NA; V gene: TRBV19; D gene: NA; CDR3 protein: CASSPRAGVQIDEKLFF; CDR3 DNA: TGTGCCAGTAGTCCTCGGGCAGGGGTTCAGATAGATGAAAAACTGTTTTTT
J gene: TRBJ2-1; clone size: NA; V gene: TRBV28; D gene: TRBD2; CDR3 protein: CASSSSLTSGSYNEQFF; CDR3 DNA: TGTGCCAGCAGTTCTTCTCTGACTAGCGGGAGCTACAATGAGCAGTTCTTC
J gene: TRBJ1-1; clone size: NA; V gene: TRBV28; D gene: NA; CDR3 protein: CASSLNGQLEAFF; CDR3 DNA: TGTGCCAGCAGTTTAAACGGACAGCTTGAAGCTTTCTTT
J gene: TRBJ2-3; clone size: NA; V gene: TRBV4-2; D gene: TRBD1; CDR3 protein: CASSQNGRDRGTDTQYF; CDR3 DNA: TGTGCCAGCAGCCAAAACGGACGGGACAGGGGCACAGATACGCAGTATTTT
J gene: TRBJ2-1; clone size: NA; V gene: TRBV28; D gene: NA; CDR3 protein: CASSLSLGADEQFF; CDR3 DNA: TGTGCCAGCAGTTTAAGTTTGGGAGCGGATGAGCAGTTCTTC
J gene: TRBJ2-7; clone size: NA; V gene: TRBV4-1; D gene: NA; CDR3 protein: CASSQDFPSAYEQYF; CDR3 DNA: TGCGCCAGCAGCCAAGATTTTCCTAGCGCCTACGAGCAGTACTTC
J gene: TRBJ2-4; clone size: NA; V gene: TRBV30; D gene: NA; CDR3 protein: CAWSVYGPDRHARPAKNIQYF; CDR3 DNA: TGTGCCTGGAGTGTATACGGGCCCGACAGGCACGCGAGGCCGGCCAAAAACATTCAGTACTTC
J gene: TRBJ1-2; clone size: NA; V gene: TRBV29-1; D gene: NA; CDR3 protein: CSVEGEGLGYTF; CDR3 DNA: TGCAGCGTTGAGGGGGAGGGTCTTGGCTACACCTTC
J gene: TRBJ2-5; clone size: NA; V gene: TRBV7-9; D gene: NA; CDR3 protein: CASSLGRGEWETQYF; CDR3 DNA: TGTGCCAGCAGCTTAGGGCGAGGAGAATGGGAGACCCAGTACTTC
J gene: TRBJ2-7; clone size: once; V gene: TRBV28; D gene: TRBD2; CDR3 protein: CASSTLAGGTYEQYF; CDR3 DNA: TGTGCCAGCAGCACGCTAGCGGGAGGGACCTACGAGCAGTACTTC
J gene: TRBJ2-7; clone size: NA; V gene: TRBV6-6; D gene: NA; CDR3 protein: CASSYQRANPYEQYF; CDR3 DNA: TGTGCCAGCAGTTATCAGCGAGCCAATCCCTACGAGCAGTACTTC
J gene: TRBJ1-2; clone size: NA; V gene: TRBV10-3; D gene: NA; CDR3 protein: CAISEPGHSYGYTF; CDR3 DNA: TGTGCCATCAGTGAGCCGGGACACAGCTATGGCTACACCTTC
J gene: TRBJ1-2; clone size: NA; V gene: TRBV4-1; D gene: TRBD1; CDR3 protein: CASSQARDRADAEYGYTF; CDR3 DNA: TGCGCCAGCAGCCAAGCCCGGGACAGGGCCGACGCCGAATATGGCTACACCTTC
J gene: TRBJ1-5; clone size: NA; V gene: TRBV28; D gene: TRBD1; CDR3 protein: CASSLAWTGNGQPQHF; CDR3 DNA: TGTGCCAGCAGTTTGGCCTGGACAGGGAATGGTCAGCCCCAGCATTTT